This TCR beta chain stems from a study of CD8 T cells in ankylosing spondylitis. Trimming removed 8 bases at V and 6 bases at J, with 20 bases between. Germline loops: CDR1 ENHRY, CDR2 SYGVKD. CDR3 length: 15 amino acids. MiXCR was run by TCRdb on the 5' RACE reads, yielding one entry per CDR3 protein. The sample holds 380,000 or so distinct CDR3 sequences, more than 20% seen once. The sample consisted of blood, either unsorted or a sorted T cell fraction (not recorded which). This clonotype originated in a male donor with ankylosing spondylitis or in good health (not recorded which). The chain links TRBV10-3 to TRBJ2-1; D may be TRBD2 (6 bases). The CDR3 here is CAIARPAGLGNEQFF. The CDR3 region has the DNA TGTGCCATCGCCCGGCCTGCGGGGTTGGGCAATGAGCAGTTCTTC.